Following are 21 T cell receptor beta chains from one sample sequenced in a study of T cell repertoires in cytomegalovirus infection (dated by TCRdb to about 2019). This specimen's treatment or condition label, per the study, means: in vitro stimulation with specific CMV peptide epitopes to enrich CMV-specific T cells. Instrument used: Illumina HiSeq 1500. The public reads were reprocessed in TCRdb via fastp at Q25 and MiXCR, keeping in-frame beta chains. When rows share a CDR3 protein, they turn into one entry using the most common DNA and genes. Counted in this sample were some 800,000 distinct CDR3 sequences; roughly 29% of them appeared once. Approximately 14% of the sample belongs to the ten largest clones. These receptors have no identified antigens. This material consisted of cultured CD8+ T cells from PBMCs, taken from culture after CMV antigen stimulation. The receptor set was obtained from a human donor in good health (CMV status not recorded). Some clones in this sample may be carry-over from other donors' samples.

The chain links TRBV6-5 to TRBJ2-4; D is ambiguous. The CDR3 runs 14 residues. The V gene lost 2 bases and the J gene lost 7 bases, with 12 bases spanning the gap. Germline loops: CDR1 MNHEY, CDR2 SVGAGI. CDR3 residues: CASSYGTSPNIQYF. CDR3 DNA sequence: TGTGCCAGCAGTTACGGTACCTCGCCTAACATTCAGTACTTC.

A single count supports this clonotype. The chain uses TRBV27 and TRBJ2-5; possible D gene TRBD2, 6 bases. Per germline, CDR1 MNHEY and CDR2 SMNVEV (reference sequence). Trimming removed 5 bases at V and 0 bases at J, with 7 bases between. The CDR3 sequence is 13 residues long. The chain's CDR3 is CASSPSDQETQYF. CDR3 DNA sequence: TGTGCCAGCAGTCCTAGCGACCAAGAGACCCAGTACTTC.

V usage is TRBV7-9 and J usage is TRBJ2-1, with a tentative D call TRBD1 (6 bases). The V gene's germline CDR1 is SEHNR and CDR2 FQNEAQ (reference sequence). The V and J ends lost 2 bases and 0 bases respectively, with 11 bases between them. The length of the CDR3 is 16 residues. The CDR3 bases are TGTGCCAGCAGCTTACCGCAGGGGAGCTCCTACAATGAGCAGTTCTTC. Protein: CASSLPQGSSYNEQFF.

The chain uses TRBV7-9 and TRBJ2-5; 7 nucleotides line up with TRBD1. The V gene's germline CDR1 is SEHNR and CDR2 FQNEAQ (reference sequence). Trimming removed 5 bases from V and 2 bases from J; junction bases left unmatched: 11. CDR3 size: 16 residues. The CDR3 coding sequence is TGTGCCAGCAGCGCCCCCAGGGGGAACCGTCAAGAGACCCAGTACTTC. This gives the protein CASSAPRGNRQETQYF.

This clonotype was picked up a small number of times. The chain has TRBV18 and TRBJ1-6; D is perhaps TRBD1 (5 bases). Trimming left V 2 bases short and J 5 bases short, with 16 bases between. Germline V CDR1 and CDR2: KGHSH, LQKENI. The CDR3 is 17 amino acids. CDR3 nucleotides: TGTGCCAGCTCACCATTCGCAACCGGGACTGATAATTCACCCCTCCACTTT. This encodes CASSPFATGTDNSPLHF.

The chain uses TRBV19 and TRBJ1-5; 9 nucleotides line up with TRBD1. V was pared by 3 bases and J by 1 base, with 1 base of the junction left unmatched. CDR3 length equals 15 residues. Germline CDR1 is LNHDA and CDR2 is SQIVND (reference sequence). The CDR3 loop reads CASSIGQGSNQPQHF. CDR3 DNA sequence: TGTGCCAGTAGTATCGGACAGGGGAGCAATCAGCCCCAGCATTTT.

This rearrangement joins TRBV7-9 to TRBJ2-1, with D possibly TRBD1 on 5 matching bases. The CDR3 extends over 15 amino acids. From germline, CDR1 is SEHNR and CDR2 FQNEAQ (reference sequence). V was cut by 3 bases and J by 3 bases, with 12 bases left in between. The CDR3 nucleotides are TGTGCCAGCAGCTTGGAAGGGGCTCTCTACAATGAGCAGTTCTTC. As protein: CASSLEGALYNEQFF.

The gene calls are TRBV14 and TRBJ2-5; D gene unclear. With 3 bases removed from V and 5 bases from J, the gap between germline ends came to 13 bases. CDR1 and CDR2 (germline): SGHDN, FVKESK. This CDR3 is built from 14 residues. Here the CDR3 reads CASSHGLPRETQYF. CDR3 DNA sequence: TGTGCCAGCAGCCACGGGCTCCCGAGGGAGACCCAGTACTTC.

This clonotype was observed a handful of times. The chain employs TRBV6-2 or TRBV6-3 and TRBJ1-1, with a possible D match to TRBD1 (5 bases). The CDR3 runs 12 residues. Trimming took 0 bases from V and 10 from J, leaving 9 bases between them. Germline V gene sequence: CDR1 MNHEY, CDR2 SVGEGT. CDR3 nucleotides: TGTGCCAGCAGTTACTCGAGGGGCGCAGCTTTCTTT. Protein: CASSYSRGAAFF.

This clonotype has ten or more counts. In DNA, the CDR3 is TGCGCCAGCAGCCAAGATGGGAATGAGCAGTTCTTC. It yields the protein CASSQDGNEQFF. V and J are TRBV4-1 and TRBJ2-1; D gene unclear. Germline-derived CDR1 and CDR2 are MGHRA and YSYEKL. This CDR3 comprises 12 residues. The germline V and J ends were trimmed by 0 bases and 7 bases, with 4 bases remaining between them.

This clonotype was observed a handful of times. The V call is TRBV27, the J call TRBJ2-3; 7 bases line up with TRBD1. The CDR3 covers 14 residues. The V gene's germline CDR1 is MNHEY and CDR2 SMNVEV (reference sequence). V lost 6 bases to trimming and J lost 6 bases; unmatched junction nucleotides: 9. The CDR3 DNA reads as TGTGCCAGCAGCCCCCTGACAGGGTGGGATACGCAGTATTTT. This gives the protein CASSPLTGWDTQYF.

The chain recombines TRBV6-8 with TRBJ2-1, with D unresolved. The germline gives CDR1 MNHGY, CDR2 SAAAGT. V was clipped by 0 bases and J by 2 bases, with 8 bases between them. This CDR3 region has 15 residues. The CDR3 reads CASSYSRLPYNEQFF. The DNA of the CDR3 is TGTGCCAGCAGTTACTCTCGGCTGCCCTACAATGAGCAGTTCTTC.

The chain employs TRBV7-2 and TRBJ1-1; possibly TRBD1 for D (5 bases). The CDR3 has 15 amino acids. Trimming pared 5 bases from V and 1 base from J, leaving 14 bases between. The germline gives CDR1 SGHTA, CDR2 FQGNSA. CDR3 amino acids: CASSRWGGENTEAFF. CDR3 bases: TGTGCCAGCAGCCGTTGGGGAGGGGAGAACACTGAAGCTTTCTTT.

The chain is built from TRBV7-6 and TRBJ1-4; tentatively, D is TRBD1 (6 bases). This CDR3 is built from 16 residues. V was cut by 5 bases and J by 0 bases, with 13 bases left in between. The germline gives CDR1 SGHVS, CDR2 FNYEAQ. Here the CDR3 DNA reads TGTGCCAGCAGCCTAAGACAGGATGCAACTAATGAAAAACTGTTTTTT. Protein: CASSLRQDATNEKLFF. The full variable domain, with the rest looked up from reference TRBV7-6 and TRBJ1-4, is GAGVSQSPRYKVTKRGQDVALRCDPISGHVSLYWYRQALGQGPEFLTYFNYEAQQDKSGLPNDRFSAERPEGSISTLTIQRTEQRDSAMYRCASSLRQDATNEKLFFGSGTQLSVL.

DNA for the CDR3: TGTGCCAGCAGCCCTCAACAGGGGGCACACAATGAGCAGTTCTTC. It is translated as CASSPQQGAHNEQFF. V is TRBV7-9 and J is TRBJ2-1; 9 nucleotides line up with TRBD1. Germline V gene data show CDR1 as SEHNR and CDR2 as FQNEAQ (reference sequence). This CDR3 is 15 amino acids long. Trimming at V came to 5 bases and at J to 5 bases, leaving 7 bases not matched to a gene.

This clonotype was picked up a small number of times. This chain uses TRBV27 with TRBJ1-2; D is unclear. The V end lost 3 bases, the J end lost 6 bases, and 11 bases lay between the germline ends. The length of the CDR3 is 13 residues. Per germline, CDR1 MNHEY and CDR2 SMNVEV (reference sequence). Here the CDR3 reads CASSFQSGNGYTF. Here the CDR3 DNA reads TGTGCCAGCAGTTTCCAGTCGGGCAATGGCTACACCTTC.

There are a few counts of this clonotype. V is TRBV5-5 and J is TRBJ2-7; 7 nucleotides match TRBD2. Germline values: CDR1 SGHKS, CDR2 YYEKEE (reference sequence). Trimming cost V 4 bases and J 0 bases; bases outside gene matches: 10. The CDR3 spans 16 residues. CDR3 amino acids: CASSTEVLAGSYEQYV. CDR3 DNA: TGTGCCAGCAGCACCGAGGTTTTAGCGGGCTCCTACGAGCAGTACGTC.

V and J are TRBV2 and TRBJ2-7; the match to TRBD1 covers 10 bases. Germline trimming cut 6 bases from V and 0 bases from J; bases unmatched to any gene: 11. The CDR3 totals 17 residues. CDR1 and CDR2 (germline): SNHLY, FYNNEI. The CDR3 region is CASRAGTGDFGSYEQYF. The CDR3 bases are TGTGCCAGCAGGGCCGGGACAGGGGATTTCGGCTCCTACGAGCAGTACTTC. The full variable domain, completed using reference TRBV2 and TRBJ2-7, is EPEVTQTPSHQVTQMGQEVILRCVPISNHLYFYWYRQILGQKVEFLVSFYNNEISEKSEIFDDQFSVERPDGSNFTLKIRSTKLEDSAMYFCASRAGTGDFGSYEQYFGPGTRLTVT.

The rearrangement uses TRBV28 and TRBJ1-1, with D tentatively TRBD1 (5 bases). Deletions cut 5 bases from V and 4 bases from J, with 11 bases between. The CDR3 loop spans 13 amino acids. Germline CDR1 reads MDHEN; CDR2 reads SYDVKM. The CDR3 bases are TGTGCCAGCAGTCCAGGGATGGGCACTGAAGCTTTCTTT. It translates to CASSPGMGTEAFF.

This clonotype was recorded many times. The V call is TRBV7-8, the J call TRBJ2-7; TRBD2 matches at 9 bases. Germline lookup yields CDR1 SGHVS and CDR2 FQNEAQ. After removal of 7 bases from V and 2 bases from J, the junction contained 9 bases not matched to a gene. The CDR3 has 15 amino acids. The CDR3 region is CASTPAGTSPYEQYF. CDR3 coding DNA: TGTGCCAGCACCCCCGCCGGGACTAGCCCCTACGAGCAGTACTTC.

This clonotype has at least ten counts. This chain joins TRBV13 and TRBJ2-3; D uncertain. CDR1 PRHDT and CDR2 FYEKMQ come from the germline V gene (reference sequence). The V gene lost 5 bases and the J gene lost 2 bases, with 11 bases spanning the gap. This CDR3 has 14 residues. The CDR3 bases are TGTGCCAGCAGCGATGGACGGCCCACAGATACGCAGTATTTT. Its protein is CASSDGRPTDTQYF.